This note documents a single T cell receptor (beta chain) sequence. Antigen specificity is unknown. The data derive from a study of T cell repertoires in cytomegalovirus infection. The wider study: In public TCR beta signatures, there were indications of both CMV infection and matching HLA type. Findings of the study overall: Pooled public TCR beta family frequency picked out CMV carriers with the relevant HLA. Dominating the ex vivo response were TCR beta clonotypes that were CMV-specific and HLA-C-restricted.

In TCRdb, the reads were re-called with MiXCR into one record per CDR3 protein. The sample includes 300,000 to 450,000 distinct CDR3 sequences, roughly 18% seen only once; the top ten take approximately 8%. V lost 6 bases to trimming and J lost 3 bases; unmatched junction nucleotides: 10. Germline V gene data show CDR1 as SNHLY and CDR2 as FYNNEI. The CDR3 is 15 residues long. This clonotype originated in a human donor in good health (CMV status not recorded). Some clones in this sample may be carry-over from other donors' samples. V and J are TRBV2 and TRBJ2-5; TRBD2 matches 7 bases. The sequenced sample consisted of PBMCs. The CDR3 region is CASREPREAEETQYF. CDR3 nucleotide sequence: TGTGCCAGCAGGGAACCCCGGGAGGCTGAAGAGACCCAGTACTTC.